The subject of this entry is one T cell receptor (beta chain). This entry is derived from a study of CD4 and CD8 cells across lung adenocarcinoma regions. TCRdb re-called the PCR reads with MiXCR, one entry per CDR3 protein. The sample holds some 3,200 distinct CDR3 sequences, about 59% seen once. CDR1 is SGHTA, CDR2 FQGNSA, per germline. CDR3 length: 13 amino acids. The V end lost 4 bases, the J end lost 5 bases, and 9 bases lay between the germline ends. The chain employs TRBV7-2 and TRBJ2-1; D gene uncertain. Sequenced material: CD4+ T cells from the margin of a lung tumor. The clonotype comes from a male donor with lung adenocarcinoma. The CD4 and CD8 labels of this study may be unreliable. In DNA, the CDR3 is TGTGCCAGCAGCTCTGGTGGGGACAATGAGCAGTTCTTC. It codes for CASSSGGDNEQFF.